This TCR beta chain is drawn from a study of blood T cells in healthy people across ages. The V end lost 5 bases, the J end lost 10 bases, and 21 bases lay between the germline ends. Germline CDR1 reads SGHAT; CDR2 reads FQNNGV. The length of the CDR3 is 15 residues. Donation came from healthy Caucasian individuals in Russia who were aged roughly 6 to 95. The second PCR ran about 6 to 12 cycles with a sample-barcoded 5' primer and J-beta primers. Via MiXCR, TCRdb re-called the 5' RACE reads, giving one row per CDR3 protein. This sample yields about 1,400,000 distinct CDR3 sequences, of which roughly 60% are seen a single time; over 5.5% belongs to the top ten.

Sequenced material: blood. This receptor was taken from a man younger than 35 in good health. The chain combines TRBV11-2 with TRBJ2-1; tentative D call: TRBD1 (6 bases). CDR3 nucleotides: TGTGCCAGCAGCCAATCAGGGACATGGGGAATGGAGCAGTTCTTC. Encoded protein: CASSQSGTWGMEQFF.